The clone carrying this T cell receptor (beta chain) has only one observation. As handled by the study authors: For nucleated cells, counts were estimated from reference gene primer amplification. Assay used: immunoSEQ multiplex PCR; TCRdb lists only in-frame clones, some missing. V, J and clone size reflect that table, while D and trimming were determined from the DNA. Of approximately 330,000 clones listed, roughly 90% are singletons. From germline, CDR1 is SGHRS and CDR2 YFSETQ. J lost 6 bases, V lost 3 bases, and 3 bases had no gene match. The CDR3 is 14 residues long. This specimen comes from a study of blood T cell repertoires in COVID-19. Study-level background: PBMCs, B-cell-depleted T cells, or T cells provided the cDNA or gDNA that made up the material.

The TCR was taken from a woman aged 45-65 years with active or convalescent COVID-19. The V gene is TRBV5-1, the J gene TRBJ1-1; TRBD1 matches at 12 bases. Sequencing was carried out using peripheral blood. CDR3 sequence (DNA): TGCGCCAGCAGCTCGGGACAGGGGGCGGCTGAAGCTTTCTTT. This gives the protein CASSSGQGAAEAFF.